The clone carrying this TCR beta chain was picked up a small number of times. Distinct nucleotide sequences in the sample also encode this CDR3. The CDR3 covers 15 residues. Unmatched junction bases numbered 7, after V lost 5 bases and J lost 0 bases. Germline CDR1 and CDR2: LNHDA and SQIVND (reference sequence). The study recruited people aged about 18 to 95 years across approximately 25 US areas. This sample was included in a study of blood T cell repertoires in COVID-19. Study-level background: The cDNA or gDNA used as material had been derived from T cells, B-cell-depleted T cells, or PBMCs.

Only in-frame clones appear in the TCRdb table, and some are missing; sequencing was by immunoSEQ multiplex PCR. The sample carries roughly 200,000 clones, about 84% recorded once. The TCR originated in a man in his forties or fifties with acute COVID-19. The chain has TRBV19 and TRBJ2-7, with 7 bases lining up with TRBD2. Material: PBMCs or T cells enriched from blood (not recorded which). The CDR3 coding sequence is TGTGCCAGTAGTCGGTACGGCGGGAGCTCCTACGAGCAGTACTTC. Protein: CASSRYGGSSYEQYF.